Listed below are T cell receptor beta chains from one sample, sequenced in a study of T cells after yellow fever vaccination. TCRdb itself ran the 5' RACE reads through MiXCR, one entry per CDR3 protein. Here the sample spans about 330,000 distinct CDR3 sequences, roughly 4.3% being singletons. The source was PBMCs, collected 5 days after the yellow fever booster vaccination. These receptors all come from a man between 18 and 29 years old who received the YFV17D yellow fever vaccine. Both conserved end residues are part of each CDR3. D genes are given only for firm matches. Clone sizes are given selectively: once, few, many, or a class where the clone is expanded.

size,D,V,J,CDR3,DNA
.,.,TRBV7-2,TRBJ1-6,CASSLASSVGSILHF,TGTGCCAGCAGCTTAGCATCCTCTGTGGGGTCGATCCTCCACTTT
few,.,TRBV15,TRBJ2-1,CAIKRNEQFF,TGTGCCATAAAGCGGAATGAGCAGTTCTTC
few,.,TRBV21-1,TRBJ2-3,CASSKGGEVADTQYF,TGTGCCAGCAGCAAAGGAGGGGAGGTAGCAGATACGCAGTATTTT
.,TRBD1,TRBV25-1,TRBJ2-1,CASSVGTGVYNEQFF,TGTGCCAGCAGTGTGGGGACAGGGGTTTACAATGAGCAGTTCTTC
few,TRBD1,TRBV19,TRBJ1-6,CASSGTGDYNSPLHF,TGTGCCAGTAGTGGGACAGGGGACTATAATTCACCCCTCCACTTT
.,.,TRBV30,TRBJ2-1,CAVDGYSYNEQFF,TGTGCCGTGGACGGCTACTCCTACAATGAGCAGTTCTTC
many,.,TRBV29-1,TRBJ2-3,CSVGGRGNSPDTQYF,TGCAGCGTTGGGGGAAGAGGGAACAGTCCAGATACGCAGTATTTT
.,TRBD1,TRBV7-3,TRBJ1-1,CASRTYTGGGDTEAFF,TGTGCTAGCAGAACCTATACAGGGGGTGGGGACACTGAAGCTTTCTTT
.,TRBD2,TRBV12-3/TRBV12-4,TRBJ2-1,CASSLLPRTSVDEQFF,TGTGCCAGCAGTTTACTCCCGAGGACTAGCGTGGATGAGCAGTTCTTC
.,.,TRBV20-1,TRBJ1-5,CSARGQGNGNQPQHF,TGCAGTGCTAGAGGGCAGGGAAATGGCAATCAGCCCCAGCATTTT
.,.,TRBV11-1,TRBJ2-2,CASSLFENTGELFF,TGTGCCAGCAGCTTGTTCGAGAACACCGGGGAGCTGTTTTTT
many,TRBD2,TRBV6-2/TRBV6-3,TRBJ2-1,CASSYLGLTNNEQFF,TGTGCCAGCAGTTACCTGGGACTAACCAACAATGAGCAGTTCTTC
few,.,TRBV12-3/TRBV12-4,TRBJ1-2,CASSVGNTYGYTF,TGTGCCAGCAGTGTAGGGAACACCTATGGCTACACCTTC
.,TRBD1,TRBV5-1,TRBJ1-4,CASSQTGFEEKLFF,TGCGCCAGCAGCCAGACAGGGTTCGAGGAAAAACTGTTTTTT
many,.,TRBV7-2,TRBJ1-6,CASSFLAGMDSPLHF,TGTGCCAGCAGCTTTCTCGCAGGGATGGATTCACCCCTCCACTTT
.,.,TRBV4-2,TRBJ2-7,CASSQDGTFTSYEQYF,TGTGCCAGCAGCCAAGATGGGACATTTACTTCCTACGAGCAGTACTTC
many,.,TRBV18,TRBJ2-5,CASSPRNSQETQYF,TGTGCCAGCTCCCCCCGAAACAGCCAAGAGACCCAGTACTTC
few,TRBD2,TRBV7-3,TRBJ2-1,CASSFRLAGALEQFF,TGTGCCAGCAGCTTTAGACTAGCGGGGGCCCTAGAGCAGTTCTTC
few,.,TRBV6-6,TRBJ1-3,CASSGSGSISGNTIYF,TGTGCCAGCAGTGGCTCTGGGAGTATCTCTGGAAACACCATATATTTT
few,.,TRBV7-9,TRBJ1-2,CASSPPGQLPYGYTF,TGTGCCAGCAGCCCGCCCGGACAGCTCCCCTATGGCTACACCTTC
many,TRBD2,TRBV7-9,TRBJ2-5,CASTGGAGQETQYF,TGTGCCAGCACCGGGGGGGCAGGACAAGAGACCCAGTACTTC
few,.,TRBV25-1,TRBJ1-1,CASSASWGSGSEAFF,TGTGCCAGCAGTGCCAGTTGGGGTTCAGGGTCAGAAGCTTTCTTT
few,TRBD2,TRBV12-3/TRBV12-4,TRBJ2-3,CASSTGTSRPTDTQYF,TGTGCCAGCAGTACTGGGACTAGCCGGCCCACAGATACGCAGTATTTT
many,.,TRBV19,TRBJ2-2,CASSIVRGAGELFF,TGTGCCAGTAGTATTGTCCGAGGGGCCGGGGAGCTGTTTTTT
many,.,TRBV5-1,TRBJ1-2,CASSHGDPYGYTF,TGCGCCAGCAGCCACGGTGACCCGTATGGCTACACCTTC
.,.,TRBV18,TRBJ2-1,CASRGSSYNEQFF,TGTGCCAGCAGGGGGAGCTCCTACAATGAGCAGTTCTTC
many,.,TRBV20-1,TRBJ2-3,CSARDSPDTQYF,TGCAGTGCTAGAGACTCTCCAGATACGCAGTATTTT
many,TRBD1,TRBV4-3,TRBJ2-2,CASSQEPPRGRNTGELFF,TGCGCCAGCAGCCAAGAACCCCCCAGGGGGCGGAACACCGGGGAGCTGTTTTTT